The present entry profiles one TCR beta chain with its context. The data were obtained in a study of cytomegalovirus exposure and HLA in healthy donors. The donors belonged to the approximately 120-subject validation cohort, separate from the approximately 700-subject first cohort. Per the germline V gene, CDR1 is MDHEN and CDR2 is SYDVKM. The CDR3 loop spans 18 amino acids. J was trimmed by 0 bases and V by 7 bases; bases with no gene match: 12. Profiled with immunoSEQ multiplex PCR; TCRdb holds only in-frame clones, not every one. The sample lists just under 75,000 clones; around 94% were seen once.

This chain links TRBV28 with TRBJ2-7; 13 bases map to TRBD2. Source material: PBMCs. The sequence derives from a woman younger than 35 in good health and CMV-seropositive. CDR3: CASKVGGLAGPSSYEQYF. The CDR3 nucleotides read TGTGCCAGCAAAGTCGGGGGACTAGCGGGGCCAAGCTCCTACGAGCAGTACTTC.